The 20 T cell receptor beta chains presented below share a single source sample, sequenced in a study of T cell clusters in autoimmune cytopenias (dated by TCRdb to about 2019). Each sample's TRB amplification started from 250 ng of peripheral blood genomic DNA, which corresponds to roughly 38,000 genome equivalents. Sequencing was carried out with an Illumina MiSeq. Multiplex PCR with a touch-down protocol amplified TRB rearrangements, with the TRB-A and TRB-B primer pools combined in a single tube. TCRdb reprocessed the reads into one record per CDR3 protein sequence, lacking DNA. The sample's table lists a count of 6,000 or so distinct CDR3 sequences. The ten largest clones add up to roughly 21% of the sample. This sample also appeared in a second study, on T cell repertoires in aging, cancer and after chemotherapy.

Sequencing used peripheral blood. Every receptor here comes from a human donor in good health.

The J gene is TRBJ2-3, the V gene TRBV27; TCRdb's D gene call, TRBD2, goes unchecked for lack of DNA. CDR1 is MNHEY and CDR2 is SMNVEV in the germline V gene (reference sequence). The CDR3 has 16 residues. CDR3 in amino acids: CASSLGLAARTDTQYF.

This sequence joins TRBV6-2 or TRBV6-3 and TRBJ2-1; absent DNA, TCRdb's TRBD2 call cannot be checked. The CDR3 runs 13 residues. The germline CDR1 and CDR2 sequences are MNHEY and SVGEGT. The CDR3: CASSLTSGGEQFF.

The rearrangement links TRBV30 to TRBJ1-1. The CDR3 totals 14 residues. Germline CDR1 and CDR2: GTSNPN and SVGIG (reference sequence). CDR3 amino acids: CAWSSGREGTEAFF.

The chain couples TRBV18 to TRBJ1-1. Germline V gene sequence: CDR1 KGHSH, CDR2 LQKENI. CDR3 length: 13 residues. The CDR3 spells CASSPDVNTEAFF.

The chain links TRBV19 to TRBJ1-4; the TCRdb call, TRBD1, lacks DNA for checking. CDR1 is LNHDA and CDR2 is SQIVND in the germline V gene (reference sequence). The CDR3 covers 14 residues. The CDR3 loop is CASSITGGLEKLFF.

This clonotype ranks as medium-sized (0.01 to 0.1%) in terms of frequency. The J gene is TRBJ1-5, the V gene TRBV19. The CDR3 sequence is 13 residues long. Germline V CDR1 and CDR2: LNHDA, SQIVND (reference sequence). The CDR3 loop reads CASSMGINQPQHF.

The chain carries TRBV27 and TRBJ1-2; TCRdb selects TRBD1, and the lack of DNA leaves this call unchecked. The germline V gene encodes CDR1 MNHEY and CDR2 SMNVEV (reference sequence). The CDR3 spans 14 residues. The CDR3 protein is CASRGRGLNYGYTF.

The chain couples TRBV5-6 to TRBJ2-5; the D call of TRBD1 rests on TCRdb alone, since no DNA is present to check it. Germline V CDR1 and CDR2: SGHDT, YYEEEE. CDR3 length equals 15 residues. CDR3 loop: CASSPGESSSETQYF.

This clonotype registers medium-sized by frequency. The chain joins TRBV30 to TRBJ1-1. This CDR3 contains 13 residues. CDR1 is GTSNPN and CDR2 is SVGIG in the germline V gene (reference sequence). CDR3 loop: CAWSVGLNTEAFF.

This chain uses TRBV11-2 with TRBJ2-1; TCRdb picks TRBD2, but there is no DNA to check that call. The CDR3 runs to 14 residues. Germline CDR1 is SGHAT and CDR2 is FQNNGV. CDR3 loop: CASSLDGEGIPQFF.

Its frequency marks this clonotype as medium-sized. The chain carries TRBV15 and TRBJ2-7. This CDR3 has 12 amino acids. Germline V gives CDR1 LNHNV, CDR2 YYDKDF (reference sequence). The CDR3 sequence is CATSTSYYEQYF.

This clonotype counts as medium-sized by frequency. The rearrangement uses TRBV12-3 or TRBV12-4 and TRBJ2-2; TCRdb names TRBD2, which stays unverified in the absence of DNA. This CDR3 has 16 residues. The CDR3 loop reads CASSPGTSGRMGELFF.

This clonotype ranks as medium-sized (0.01 to 0.1%) in terms of frequency. The chain recombines TRBV27 with TRBJ1-6. Germline CDR1 is MNHEY and CDR2 is SMNVEV (reference sequence). The CDR3 covers 18 residues. This CDR3 reads CASSFGLGRGSYNSPLHF.

This clonotype is labeled medium-sized based on frequency. The genes are TRBV6-5 and TRBJ2-7. The length of the CDR3 is 12 residues. CDR1 is MNHEY, CDR2 SVGAGI, per germline. This CDR3 is CASSYSTGEQYF.

V usage is TRBV7-2 and J usage is TRBJ2-1; TCRdb's D call, TRBD2, is unchecked because there is no DNA. Germline CDR1 SGHTA, CDR2 FQGNSA. The CDR3 length is 16 residues. The CDR3 region is CASSPQGLAGQNEQFF.

This chain uses TRBV4-3 with TRBJ2-1; the D gene TCRdb calls, TRBD2, cannot be checked with no DNA. Germline CDR1 LGHNA, CDR2 YSLEER. The CDR3 length is 15 residues. The CDR3 here is CASSPWTGEGDEQFF.

The genes are TRBV12-3 or TRBV12-4 and TRBJ1-5; as DNA is missing, the TRBD1 call by TCRdb cannot be tested. There are 14 residues in the CDR3. The CDR3 here is CASSPGGSNQPQHF.

The rearrangement links TRBV6-1 to TRBJ1-2; the D gene TCRdb calls, TRBD1, cannot be checked with no DNA. CDR3 length: 16 amino acids. Germline CDR1 and CDR2: MNHNS and SASEGT. CDR3 in amino acids: CASSETVTGGAYGYTF.

The chain has TRBV4-3 and TRBJ1-4; TCRdb calls TRBD1, which cannot be checked without DNA. The germline CDR1 and CDR2 sequences are LGHNA and YSLEER. The CDR3 is 16 residues long. This CDR3 reads CASSQDGHRNGEKLFF.

Judged by frequency, this clonotype is medium-sized (0.01 to 0.1%). J is TRBJ2-7 and V is TRBV30; TCRdb gives TRBD1 as the D gene, but with no DNA this cannot be confirmed. The length of the CDR3 is 15 residues. Germline V lookup: CDR1 GTSNPN, CDR2 SVGIG (reference sequence). The CDR3 sequence: CAWSVRTGGRSEQYF.